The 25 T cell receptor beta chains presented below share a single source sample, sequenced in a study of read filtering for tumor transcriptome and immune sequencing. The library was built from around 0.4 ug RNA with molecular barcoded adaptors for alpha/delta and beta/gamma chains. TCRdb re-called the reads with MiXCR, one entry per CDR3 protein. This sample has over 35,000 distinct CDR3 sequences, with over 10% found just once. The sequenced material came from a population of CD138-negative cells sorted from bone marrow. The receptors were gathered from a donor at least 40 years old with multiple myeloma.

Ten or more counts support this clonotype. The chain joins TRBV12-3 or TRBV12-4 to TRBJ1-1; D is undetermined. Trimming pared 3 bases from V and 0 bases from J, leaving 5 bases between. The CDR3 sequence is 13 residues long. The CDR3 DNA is TGTGCCAGCAGTTTCGAGTTGAACACTGAAGCTTTCTTT. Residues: CASSFELNTEAFF.

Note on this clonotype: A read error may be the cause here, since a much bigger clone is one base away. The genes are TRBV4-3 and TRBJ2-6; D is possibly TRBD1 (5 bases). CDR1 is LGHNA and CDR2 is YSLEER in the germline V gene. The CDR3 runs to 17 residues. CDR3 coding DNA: TGCGCCAGCAGCCGTGGTCGGCAGCACTCTGGGGCCAGCGTCCTGACTTTC. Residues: CASSRGRQHSGASVLTF.

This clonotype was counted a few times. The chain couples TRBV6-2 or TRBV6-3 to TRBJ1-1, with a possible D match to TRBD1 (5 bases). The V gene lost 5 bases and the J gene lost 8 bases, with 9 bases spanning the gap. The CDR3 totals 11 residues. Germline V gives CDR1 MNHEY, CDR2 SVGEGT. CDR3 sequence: CASSAGDEAFF. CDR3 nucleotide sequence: TGTGCCAGCAGTGCCGGGGACGAAGCTTTCTTT.

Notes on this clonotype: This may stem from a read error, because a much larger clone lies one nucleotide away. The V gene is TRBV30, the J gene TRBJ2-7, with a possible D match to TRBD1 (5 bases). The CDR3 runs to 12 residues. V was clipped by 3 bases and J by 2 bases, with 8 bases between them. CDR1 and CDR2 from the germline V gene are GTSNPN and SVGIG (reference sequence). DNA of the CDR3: TGTGCCTGGAGGGACACCGCCTACGAGCAGTACTTC. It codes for CAWRDTAYEQYF.

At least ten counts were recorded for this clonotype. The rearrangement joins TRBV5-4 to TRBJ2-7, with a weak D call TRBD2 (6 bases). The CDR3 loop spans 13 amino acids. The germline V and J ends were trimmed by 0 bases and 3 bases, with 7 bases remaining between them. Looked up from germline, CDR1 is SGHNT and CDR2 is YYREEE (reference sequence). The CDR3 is CASSLGRDYEQYF. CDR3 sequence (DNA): TGTGCCAGCAGCTTGGGGCGGGACTACGAGCAGTACTTC.

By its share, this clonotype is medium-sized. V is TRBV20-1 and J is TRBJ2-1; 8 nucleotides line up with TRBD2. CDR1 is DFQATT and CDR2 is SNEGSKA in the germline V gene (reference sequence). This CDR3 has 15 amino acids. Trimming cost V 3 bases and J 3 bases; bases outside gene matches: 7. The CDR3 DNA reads TGCAGTGCTAGCGGAGCGGGAGAGATCTACAATGAGCAGTTCTTC. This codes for CSASGAGEIYNEQFF.

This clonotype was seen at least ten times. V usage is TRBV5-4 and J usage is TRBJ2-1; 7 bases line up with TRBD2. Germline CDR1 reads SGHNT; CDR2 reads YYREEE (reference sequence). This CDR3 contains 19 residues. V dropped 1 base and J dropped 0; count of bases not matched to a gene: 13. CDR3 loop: CASSLSWASGANSYNEQFF. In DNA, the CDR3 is TGTGCCAGCAGCTTGTCGTGGGCTAGCGGTGCGAACTCCTACAATGAGCAGTTCTTC.

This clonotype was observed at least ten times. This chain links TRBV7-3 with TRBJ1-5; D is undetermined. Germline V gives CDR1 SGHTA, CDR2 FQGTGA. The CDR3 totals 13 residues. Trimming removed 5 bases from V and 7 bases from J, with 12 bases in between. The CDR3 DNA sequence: TGTGCCAGCAGCATCAGCGACGGGCAGCCCCAGCATTTT. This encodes CASSISDGQPQHF.

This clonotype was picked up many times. The CDR3 loop is CASSLVIAGLGYEQYF. The CDR3 nucleotides are TGTGCCAGCAGCTTAGTGATTGCGGGCCTAGGCTACGAGCAGTACTTC. The chain uses TRBV7-9 and TRBJ2-7, with a tentative D call TRBD2 (5 bases). Germline CDR1 and CDR2: SEHNR and FQNEAQ (reference sequence). This CDR3 is 16 amino acids long. The ends were cut back, 1 base at V and 3 bases at J, with 16 bases in the middle.

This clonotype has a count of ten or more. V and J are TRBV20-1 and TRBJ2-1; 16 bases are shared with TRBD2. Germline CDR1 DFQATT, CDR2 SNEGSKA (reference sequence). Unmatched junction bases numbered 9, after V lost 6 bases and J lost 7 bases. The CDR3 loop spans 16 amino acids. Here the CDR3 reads CSAKGLAGGSRNEQFF. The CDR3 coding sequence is TGCAGTGCGAAGGGACTAGCGGGAGGGTCGCGAAATGAGCAGTTCTTC.

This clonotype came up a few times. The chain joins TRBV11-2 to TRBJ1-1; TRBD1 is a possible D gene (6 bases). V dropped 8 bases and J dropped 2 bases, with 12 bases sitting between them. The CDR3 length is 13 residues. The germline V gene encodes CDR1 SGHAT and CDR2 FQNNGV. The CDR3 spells CASASDSNTEAFF. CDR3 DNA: TGTGCCAGCGCTTCGGACAGTAACACTGAAGCTTTCTTT.

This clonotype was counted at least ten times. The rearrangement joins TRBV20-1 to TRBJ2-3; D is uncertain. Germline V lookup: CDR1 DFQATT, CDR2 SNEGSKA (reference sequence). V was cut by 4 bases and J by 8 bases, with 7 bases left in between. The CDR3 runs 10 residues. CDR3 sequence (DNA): TGCAGTGCTAATGATTTTACGCAGTATTTT. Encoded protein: CSANDFTQYF.

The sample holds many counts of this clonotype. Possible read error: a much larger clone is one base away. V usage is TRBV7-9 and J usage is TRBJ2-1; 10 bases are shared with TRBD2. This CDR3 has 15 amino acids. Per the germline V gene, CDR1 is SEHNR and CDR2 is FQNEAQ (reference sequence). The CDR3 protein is CASSSSGSSYNGQFF. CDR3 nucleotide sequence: TGTGCCAGCAGCTCTAGCGGGAGCTCCTACAATGGGCAGTTCTTC.

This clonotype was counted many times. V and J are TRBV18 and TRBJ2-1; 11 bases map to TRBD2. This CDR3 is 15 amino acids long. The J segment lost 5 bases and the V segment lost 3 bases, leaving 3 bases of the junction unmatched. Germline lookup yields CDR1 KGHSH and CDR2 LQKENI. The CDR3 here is CASSPTSGINNEQFF. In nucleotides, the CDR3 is TGTGCCAGCTCACCGACTAGCGGGATCAACAATGAGCAGTTCTTC. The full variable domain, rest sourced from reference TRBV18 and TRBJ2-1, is NAGVMQNPRHLVRRRGQEARLRCSPMKGHSHVYWYRQLPEEGLKFMVYLQKENIIDESGMPKERFSAEFPKEGPSILRIQQVVRGDSAAYFCASSPTSGINNEQFFGPGTRLTVL.

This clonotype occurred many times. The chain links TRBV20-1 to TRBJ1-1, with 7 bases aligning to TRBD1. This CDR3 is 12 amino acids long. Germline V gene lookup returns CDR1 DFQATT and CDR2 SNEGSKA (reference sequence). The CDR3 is CRTDRDNTEAFF. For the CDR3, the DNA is TGCAGAACAGACAGGGATAACACTGAAGCTTTCTTT.

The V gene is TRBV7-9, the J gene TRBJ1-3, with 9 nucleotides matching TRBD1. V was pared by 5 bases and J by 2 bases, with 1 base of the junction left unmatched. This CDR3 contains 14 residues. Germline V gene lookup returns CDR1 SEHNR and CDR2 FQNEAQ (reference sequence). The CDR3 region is CASSRTGAGNTIYF. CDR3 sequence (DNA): TGTGCCAGCAGCCGGACAGGGGCTGGAAACACCATATATTTT.

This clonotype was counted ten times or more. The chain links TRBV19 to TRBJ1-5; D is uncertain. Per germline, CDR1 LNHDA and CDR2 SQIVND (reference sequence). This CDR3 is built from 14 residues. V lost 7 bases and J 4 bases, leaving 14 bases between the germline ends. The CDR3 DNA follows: TGTGCCAGTAAATTAGGGTCTGGAAATCAGCCCCAGCATTTT. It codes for CASKLGSGNQPQHF.

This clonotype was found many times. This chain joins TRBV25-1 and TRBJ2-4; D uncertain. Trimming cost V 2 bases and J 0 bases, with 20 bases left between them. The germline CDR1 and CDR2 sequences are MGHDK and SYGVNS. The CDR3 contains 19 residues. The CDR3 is CASSENSRPGGRAKNIQYF. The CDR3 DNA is TGTGCCAGCAGTGAAAATAGTAGGCCGGGCGGAAGAGCCAAAAACATTCAGTACTTC.

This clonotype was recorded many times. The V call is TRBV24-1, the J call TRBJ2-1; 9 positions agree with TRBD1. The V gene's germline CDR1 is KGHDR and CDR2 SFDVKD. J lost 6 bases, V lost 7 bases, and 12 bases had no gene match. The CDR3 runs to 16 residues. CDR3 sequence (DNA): TGTGCCACCAGACACACCGGGACAGGGAGGTCCAATGAGCAGTTCTTC. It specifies CATRHTGTGRSNEQFF.

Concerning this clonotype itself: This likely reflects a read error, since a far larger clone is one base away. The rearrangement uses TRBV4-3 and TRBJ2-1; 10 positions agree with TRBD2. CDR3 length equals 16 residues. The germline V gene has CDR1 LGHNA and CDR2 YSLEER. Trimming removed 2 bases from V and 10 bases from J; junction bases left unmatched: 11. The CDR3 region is CASSQNIAGGSHEQFF. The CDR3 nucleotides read TGCGCCAGCAGCCAAAACATAGCGGGAGGATCCCACGAGCAGTTCTTC.

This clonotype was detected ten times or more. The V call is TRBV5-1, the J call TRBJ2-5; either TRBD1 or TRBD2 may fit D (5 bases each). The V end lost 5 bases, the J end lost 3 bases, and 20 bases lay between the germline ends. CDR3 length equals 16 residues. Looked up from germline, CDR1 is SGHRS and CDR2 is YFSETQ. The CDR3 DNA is TGCGCCAGCAGTTCCCCCGGGACCAGGGTGGAAGAGACCCAGTACTTC. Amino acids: CASSSPGTRVEETQYF.

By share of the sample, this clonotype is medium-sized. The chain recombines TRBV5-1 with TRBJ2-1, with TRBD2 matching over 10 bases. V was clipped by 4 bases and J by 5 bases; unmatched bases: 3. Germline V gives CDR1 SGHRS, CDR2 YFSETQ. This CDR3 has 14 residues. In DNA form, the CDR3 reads TGCGCCAGCAGCCCCCTAGCGGGGGACAATGAGCAGTTCTTC. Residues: CASSPLAGDNEQFF.

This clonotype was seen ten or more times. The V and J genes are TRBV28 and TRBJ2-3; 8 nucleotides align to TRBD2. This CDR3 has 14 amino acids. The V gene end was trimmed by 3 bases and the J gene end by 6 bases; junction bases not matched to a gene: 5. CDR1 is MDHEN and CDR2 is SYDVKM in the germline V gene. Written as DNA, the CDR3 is TGTGCCAGCAGTTTCAAGCGGGAGCTCGATACGCAGTATTTT. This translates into CASSFKRELDTQYF. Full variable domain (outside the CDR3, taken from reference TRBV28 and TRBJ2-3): DVKVTQSSRYLVKRTGEKVFLECVQDMDHENMFWYRQDPGLGLRLIYFSYDVKMKEKGDIPEGYSVSREKKERFSLILESASTNQTSMYLCASSFKRELDTQYFGPGTRLTVL.

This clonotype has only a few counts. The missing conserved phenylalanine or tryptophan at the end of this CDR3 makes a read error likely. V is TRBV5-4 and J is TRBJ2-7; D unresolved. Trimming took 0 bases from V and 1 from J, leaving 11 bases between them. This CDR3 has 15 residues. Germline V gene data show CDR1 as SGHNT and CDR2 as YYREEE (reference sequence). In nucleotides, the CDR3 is TGTGCCAGCAGCTTGGGTGGGGTTCGTTCCTACGAGCAGTACCTC. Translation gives CASSLGGVRSYEQYL.

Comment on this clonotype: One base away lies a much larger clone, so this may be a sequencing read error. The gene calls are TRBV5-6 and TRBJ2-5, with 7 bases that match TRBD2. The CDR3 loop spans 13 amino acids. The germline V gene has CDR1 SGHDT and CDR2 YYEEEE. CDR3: CASSWTRQGTQYF. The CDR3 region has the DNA TGTGCCAGCAGCTGGACTAGGCAAGGGACCCAGTACTTC.